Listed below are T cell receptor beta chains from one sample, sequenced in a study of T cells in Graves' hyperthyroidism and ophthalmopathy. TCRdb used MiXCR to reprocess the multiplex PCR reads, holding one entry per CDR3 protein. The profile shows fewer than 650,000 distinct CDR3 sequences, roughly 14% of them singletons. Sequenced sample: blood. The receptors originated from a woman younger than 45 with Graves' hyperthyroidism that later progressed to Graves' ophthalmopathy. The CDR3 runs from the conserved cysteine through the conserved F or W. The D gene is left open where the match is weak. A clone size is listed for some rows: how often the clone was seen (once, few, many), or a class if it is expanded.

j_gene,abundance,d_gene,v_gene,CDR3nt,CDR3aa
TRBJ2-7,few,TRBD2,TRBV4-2,TGTGCCAGCAGCCAAGATTACCCAGCGGGAGGCAACGAGCAGTACTTC,CASSQDYPAGGNEQYF
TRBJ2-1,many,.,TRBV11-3,TGTGCCAGCAGCCCGCACATCCGACTGTGGAACAATGAGCAGTTCTTC,CASSPHIRLWNNEQFF
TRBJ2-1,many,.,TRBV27,TGTGCCAGCAGTTCGACGGGCCGGCTTGAGCAGTTCTTC,CASSSTGRLEQFF
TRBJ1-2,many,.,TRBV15,TGTGCCACCAGCAGGGCGGGGCCCTTGTCTAACTATGGCTACACCTTC,CATSRAGPLSNYGYTF
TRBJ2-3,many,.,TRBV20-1,TGCAGTGCCCTCAGACCAGATACGCAGTATTTT,CSALRPDTQYF
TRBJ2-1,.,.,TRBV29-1,TGCAGCGTTGTGGCAGCGCCTGCTTACAATGAGCAGTTCTTC,CSVVAAPAYNEQFF
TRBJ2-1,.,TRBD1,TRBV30,TGTGCCTGGAGTTCCGGGACAGGACTGACGAGCTCCTACAATGAGCAGTTCTTC,CAWSSGTGLTSSYNEQFF
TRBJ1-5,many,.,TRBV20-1,TGCAGTGCTAGCGACCGTAGCAATCAGCCCCAGCATTTT,CSASDRSNQPQHF
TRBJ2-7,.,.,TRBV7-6,TGTGCCAGCAGCCCCGGGTTTTTGTACGAGCAGTACTTC,CASSPGFLYEQYF
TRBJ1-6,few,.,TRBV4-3,TGCGCCAGCAGCCAAGAAGAGGGCGATAATTCACCCCTCCACTTT,CASSQEEGDNSPLHF
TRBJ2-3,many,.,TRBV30,TGTGCCTGGACCAGGGACTTCGTCACAGATACGCAGTATTTT,CAWTRDFVTDTQYF
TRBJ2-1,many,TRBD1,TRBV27,TGTGCCAGCAGTCCCTCCGACAGGGGGAGTGTTACTATCTACAATGAGCAGTTCTTC,CASSPSDRGSVTIYNEQFF
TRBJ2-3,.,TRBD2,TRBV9,TGTGCCAGCACCGAAATGATAGCGGGAGGGACAGATACGCAGTATTTT,CASTEMIAGGTDTQYF
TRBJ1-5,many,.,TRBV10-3,TGTGCCATCAGTGTGGAGTCAGGAGACAATCAGCCCCAGCATTTT,CAISVESGDNQPQHF
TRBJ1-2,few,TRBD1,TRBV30,TGTGCCTGGAGTACCTCCGGGACAGGGGCCTACACCTTC,CAWSTSGTGAYTF
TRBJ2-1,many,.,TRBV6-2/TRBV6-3,TGTGCCAGCAGTCCCTGGAGCGGGGAGCAGTTCTTC,CASSPWSGEQFF
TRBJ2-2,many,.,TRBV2,TGTGCCAGCAGCTCGAACCCGTCCTTCGGGTGGACCGGGGAGCTGTTTTTT,CASSSNPSFGWTGELFF
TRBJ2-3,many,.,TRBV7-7,TGTGCCAGCAGCTTAGGGTCATCAGATACGCAGTATTTT,CASSLGSSDTQYF
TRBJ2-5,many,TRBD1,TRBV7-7,TGTGCTAGCAGCTCCGACCGGGACAGGGGTGGGGAGACCCAGTACTTC,CASSSDRDRGGETQYF
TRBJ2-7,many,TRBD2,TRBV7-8,TGTGCCAGCAGCTTTAGCGGGAGAGGATCCTACGAGCAGTACTTC,CASSFSGRGSYEQYF
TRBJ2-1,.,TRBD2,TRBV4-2,TGTGCCAGCAGCCAACAACTAGCGGGAGGTCACAATGAGCAGGTCTTC,CASSQQLAGGHNEQVF
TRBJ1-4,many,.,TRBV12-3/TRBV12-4,TGTGCCAGCAGTGGGGATCTTGGAGTGGGGGGGGAAAAACTGTTTTTT,CASSGDLGVGGEKLFF
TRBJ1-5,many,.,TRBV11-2,TGTGCCAGCAGCCTTATTGAGGGAGGACAGCCCCAGCATTTT,CASSLIEGGQPQHF
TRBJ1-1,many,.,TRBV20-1,TGCAGTGCTACTTACCCGACCTCCCCGGGTCCAGCTGAAGCTTTCTTT,CSATYPTSPGPAEAFF
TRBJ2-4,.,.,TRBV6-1,TGTGCCACCCGGGCGGGGGCAAACACGGACATTCAGTACTTC,CATRAGANTDIQYF
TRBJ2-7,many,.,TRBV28,TGTGCCAGCAGTACAAGTGGGACACGTCACTACGAGCAGTACTTC,CASSTSGTRHYEQYF
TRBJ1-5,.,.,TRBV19,TGTGCCAGTAGTCCAACACAGGGTAAGCAGCCCCAGCATTTT,CASSPTQGKQPQHF
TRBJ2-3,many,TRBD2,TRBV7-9,TGTGCCACTTCAGCGGGAGTGAGCACAGATACGCAGTATTTT,CATSAGVSTDTQYF
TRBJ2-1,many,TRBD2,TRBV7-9,TGTGCCAGCAGGGGAGGGAACGCATACAATGAGCAGTTCTTC,CASRGGNAYNEQFF
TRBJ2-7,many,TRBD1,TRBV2,TGTGCCAGCCCACCCGACAGGGGTGTAAGTGGCGAGCAGTACTTC,CASPPDRGVSGEQYF
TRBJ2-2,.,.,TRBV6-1,TGTGCCAGCCAAGGGAGTGAAACCGGGGAGCTGTTTTTT,CASQGSETGELFF
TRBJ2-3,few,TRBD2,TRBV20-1,TGCAGTACGCCACTAGCGGGGGTCGCAGATACGCAGTATTTT,CSTPLAGVADTQYF
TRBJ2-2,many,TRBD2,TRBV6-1,TGTGCCAGCACGTATGGCCTAGCGGGAGTAGACACCGGGGAGCTGTTTTTT,CASTYGLAGVDTGELFF
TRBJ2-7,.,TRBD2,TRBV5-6,TGTGCCAGCAGCCTAGGGCTAGCGGGAGGTCGATACGAGCAGTACTTC,CASSLGLAGGRYEQYF
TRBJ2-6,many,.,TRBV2,TGTGCCAGCACAAGGACGGCTGGGGCCAACGTCCTGACTTTC,CASTRTAGANVLTF
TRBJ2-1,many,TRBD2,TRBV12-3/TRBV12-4,TGTGCCAGCAGTCCCGGACTAGCTTCCTACAATGAGCAGTTCTTC,CASSPGLASYNEQFF
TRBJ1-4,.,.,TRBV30,TGTGCCTGGAGTGTCCCTCGGTTCAGACAGGCCTCAATGAAAAGGCTGTTTTTT,CAWSVPRFRQASMKRLFF
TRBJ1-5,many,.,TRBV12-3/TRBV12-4,TGTGCCAGCAGCCCATGGGGGGCGGATCAGCCCCAGCATTTT,CASSPWGADQPQHF
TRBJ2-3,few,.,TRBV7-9,TGTGCCAGCAGCTTAACTAGGGAAGGGGGCACAGATACGCAGTATTTT,CASSLTREGGTDTQYF
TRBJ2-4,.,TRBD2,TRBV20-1,TGCAGTGCTAGAGACTTTTACCGGGGGGACATTCAGTACTTC,CSARDFYRGDIQYF
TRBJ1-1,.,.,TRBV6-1,TGTGCCAGCAGCAACGGGAGCACTGAAGCTTTCTTT,CASSNGSTEAFF